This TCR beta chain was sequenced for a study of cytomegalovirus exposure and HLA in healthy donors. TCRdb's table, derived via immunoSEQ multiplex PCR, lists solely in-frame clones and lacks some. Among about 130,000 clones listed, 70% to 85% were seen once. The donors belonged to the roughly 110-subject validation cohort, separate from the roughly 670-subject first cohort. About this clone: The antigen is not known.

This CDR3 has 16 amino acids. The germline gives CDR1 KGHSH, CDR2 LQKENI. V lost 2 bases and J lost 0, with 10 bases in between. Study-wide results and limits: Testing in vitro showed a few CMV-associated chains specific for CMV antigens.

This rearrangement joins TRBV18 to TRBJ2-2, with D perhaps matching TRBD2 (6 bases). The sequenced sample consisted of PBMCs. This receptor was taken from a man aged 25-40 years in good health and CMV-seropositive. The CDR3 reads CASSPNGRTNTGELFF. The CDR3 region has the DNA TGTGCCAGCTCACCAAATGGGAGGACGAACACCGGGGAGCTGTTTTTT.